The 9 T cell receptor beta chains listed next were all sequenced from one sample in a study of radiation and T cells in renal cell carcinoma. Noted time point: baseline pretreatment blood. Indicated treatment: 15 Gy SBRT to primary tumor, nephrectomy 4 weeks later. TCRdb keeps only in-frame clones here, not all; method: immunoSEQ multiplex PCR. This sample yields some 120,000 clones, of which about four fifths are seen a single time; about 3% belongs to the top ten. Sequenced material: blood, taken from a patient whose treatment included radiotherapy and nephrectomy. Receptors originate from an older woman with renal cell carcinoma.

This clone has a handful of counts. The gene calls are TRBV9 and TRBJ2-5, with a possible D match to TRBD1 (7 bases). This CDR3 region has 14 residues. Germline V gene data show CDR1 as SGDLS and CDR2 as YYNGEE. Trimming left V 3 bases short and J 1 base short, with 10 bases between. The CDR3 sequence: CASSAGGFQETQYF. The CDR3 nucleotides read TGTGCCAGCAGCGCAGGGGGGTTCCAAGAGACCCAGTACTTC.

The rearrangement links TRBV18 to TRBJ1-3; D remains unclear. Trimming stripped 3 bases from V and 1 base from J, with 13 bases between. Germline CDR1 KGHSH, CDR2 LQKENI. The length of the CDR3 is 16 residues. CDR3 protein: CASSPLPQVSGNTIYF. The CDR3 nucleotides read TGTGCCAGCTCACCCCTCCCGCAAGTGTCTGGAAACACCATATATTTT.

V and J are TRBV5-1 and TRBJ1-3; the D gene is possibly TRBD1 (6 bases). V was trimmed by 0 bases and J by 4 bases, leaving 8 bases between them. Germline V gene sequence: CDR1 SGHRS, CDR2 YFSETQ. The CDR3 extends over 14 amino acids. The CDR3 DNA reads TGCGCCAGCAGCTTGGAGGGGGACGGAAACACCATATATTTT. Its protein is CASSLEGDGNTIYF.

The sample holds one count of this clone. The chain links TRBV7-9 to TRBJ1-2; D perhaps matches TRBD1 (5 bases). The germline gives CDR1 SEHNR, CDR2 FQNEAQ (reference sequence). This CDR3 spans 15 amino acids. Trimming shortened V by 5 bases and J by 12 bases, and 25 bases separated the two germline ends. This chain's CDR3 is CASSRSLGTAAADTF. CDR3 coding DNA: TGTGCCAGCAGCCGATCACTCGGGACGGCGGCTGCCGACACCTTC.

The CDR3 reads CASRKKPQGNSATNEKLFF. CDR3 bases: TGTGCCAGCAGGAAAAAGCCCCAGGGTAATTCTGCAACTAATGAAAAACTGTTTTTT. This chain connects TRBV27 to TRBJ1-4; tentative D call: TRBD1 (5 bases). CDR3 length: 19 residues. Deletions cut 6 bases from V and 0 bases from J, with 23 bases between. Looked up from germline, CDR1 is MNHEY and CDR2 is SMNVEV (reference sequence).

This clone was seen once. The rearrangement joins TRBV15 to TRBJ1-5; D might be TRBD1 (6 bases). The CDR3 loop spans 15 amino acids. Germline CDR1 is LNHNV and CDR2 is YYDKDF (reference sequence). Trimming took 5 bases from V and 5 from J, leaving 16 bases between them. CDR3 in DNA: TGTGCCACCAGCTCACGGTCTCCAGGGGATCAGCCCCAGCATTTT. It yields the protein CATSSRSPGDQPQHF.

This rearrangement joins TRBV29-1 to TRBJ1-1, with unresolved D. In germline, CDR1 is SQVTM, CDR2 ANQGSEA. This CDR3 comprises 13 residues. V shed 4 bases and J shed 3 bases, with 12 bases lying between them. The CDR3 bases are TGCAGCGTTGGTTGGGATGAGGACACTGAAGCTTTCTTT. Its protein product is CSVGWDEDTEAFF.

This clone was seen only a few times. The CDR3 spells CASSLAGGGAGLMDTQYF. CDR3 DNA: TGTGCCAGCAGCTTAGCCGGTGGGGGGGCCGGTTTGATGGATACGCAGTATTTT. This sequence joins TRBV7-2 and TRBJ2-3; D is possibly TRBD2 (7 bases). CDR1 is SGHTA, CDR2 FQGNSA, per germline. This CDR3 has 18 residues. Trimming stripped 0 bases from V and 6 bases from J, with 22 bases between.

V gene TRBV5-4 combines with J gene TRBJ2-3, with TRBD2 identical over 11 bases. Germline trimming cut 1 base from V and 0 bases from J; bases unmatched to any gene: 1. The length of the CDR3 is 16 residues. CDR1 is SGHNT, CDR2 YYREEE, per germline (reference sequence). CDR3 coding DNA: TGTGCCAGCAGCTTGAGGACTAGCGGGAGCACAGATACGCAGTATTTT. The encoded protein is CASSLRTSGSTDTQYF.